This T cell receptor beta chain originates from a study of blood T cell repertoires in COVID-19. V gave up 0 bases and J gave up 11 bases, with 16 bases separating them. The CDR3 consists of 14 residues. The germline CDR1 and CDR2 sequences are LGHDT and YNNKEL (reference sequence). Assay: immunoSEQ multiplex PCR; the TCRdb copy retains only in-frame clones and omits some. The profile shows roughly 330,000 clones, around four fifths of them singletons. The TCR was taken from a woman between 50 and 59 years old with acute or convalescent COVID-19. This sequence joins TRBV3-1 (or the pseudogene TRBV3-2) and TRBJ1-1; tentatively, D is TRBD1 (6 bases). Material for sequencing was peripheral blood. CDR3 in DNA: TGTGCCAGCAGCCAAGAATCAGGGGCCATTGGGGCTTTCTTT. It specifies CASSQESGAIGAFF.